Here is one TCR beta chain with its context. PCR used 60 Vbeta primers and 13 Jbeta primers. Source study methods: Unique TCR beta chains numbered roughly 84 million in a later analysis, with some 9.9 million shared. Measured with immunoSEQ multiplex PCR; TCRdb has only the in-frame clones, and not every one. Clone size and the V and J calls come from that table; the DNA yielded D and trimming. The table lists over 100,000 clones, almost 70% of them singletons, with 8.7% in the top ten. The data stem from a study of cytomegalovirus exposure and HLA in healthy donors. Study details: Around 180 million T cells yielded around 100 million unique TCR beta sequences, as an earlier analysis found.

The CDR3 has 17 residues. Germline values: CDR1 SGHDT, CDR2 YYEEEE. J gave up 5 bases and V 5 bases, and 11 bases lay outside the gene matches. The receptor comes from a man aged 25 to 40 in good health and CMV-seropositive. The specimen sequenced was PBMCs. The chain has TRBV5-6 and TRBJ1-5; TRBD1 matches at 12 bases. The CDR3 sequence: CASRRGTGGVEDQPQHF. CDR3 DNA sequence: TGTGCCAGCAGGCGCGGGACAGGGGGCGTTGAGGATCAGCCCCAGCATTTT. Looking up the rest from reference TRBV5-6 and TRBJ1-5 gives the full variable domain: DAGVTQSPTHLIKTRGQQVTLRCSPKSGHDTVSWYQQALGQGPQFIFQYYEEEERQRGNFPDRFSGHQFPNYSSELNVNALLLGDSALYLCASRRGTGGVEDQPQHFGDGTRLSIL.